This T cell receptor beta chain was profiled in a study of T cell responses to AZD1222 COVID-19 vaccine. The CDR3 is made up of 14 amino acids. V lost 0 bases and J lost 0, with 5 bases in between. From germline, CDR1 is LGHNA and CDR2 YSLEER. This table comes from immunoSEQ multiplex PCR, and its TCRdb copy is limited to in-frame clones, with some not included. The sample records 95,000 to 150,000 clones, 88% being singletons. The clonotype comes from an adult in good health. This sample comprised peripheral blood, obtained on day 0 of AZD1222 vaccination. The V call is TRBV4-3, the J call TRBJ1-1; D call uncertain. CDR3 residues: CASSQDPVNTEAFF. The CDR3 nucleotides are TGCGCCAGCAGCCAAGACCCCGTGAACACTGAAGCTTTCTTT.